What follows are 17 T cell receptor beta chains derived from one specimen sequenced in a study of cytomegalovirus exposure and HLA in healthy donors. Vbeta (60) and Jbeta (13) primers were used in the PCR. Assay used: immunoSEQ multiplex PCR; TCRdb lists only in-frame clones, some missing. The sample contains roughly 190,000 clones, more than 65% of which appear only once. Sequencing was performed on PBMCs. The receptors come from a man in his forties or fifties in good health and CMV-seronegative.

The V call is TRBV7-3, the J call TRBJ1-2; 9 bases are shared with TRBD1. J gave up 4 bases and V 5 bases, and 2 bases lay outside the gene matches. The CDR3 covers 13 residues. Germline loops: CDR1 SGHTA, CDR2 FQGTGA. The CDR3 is CASSPGQGYGYTF. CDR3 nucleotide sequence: TGTGCCAGCAGCCCGGGACAGGGCTATGGCTACACCTTC.

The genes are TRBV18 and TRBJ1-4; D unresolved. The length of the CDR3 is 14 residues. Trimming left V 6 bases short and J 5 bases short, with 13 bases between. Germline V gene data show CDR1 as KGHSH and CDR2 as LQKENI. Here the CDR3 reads CASSPGRLNEKLFF. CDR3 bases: TGTGCCAGCTCCCCGGGGAGGCTCAATGAAAAACTGTTTTTT.

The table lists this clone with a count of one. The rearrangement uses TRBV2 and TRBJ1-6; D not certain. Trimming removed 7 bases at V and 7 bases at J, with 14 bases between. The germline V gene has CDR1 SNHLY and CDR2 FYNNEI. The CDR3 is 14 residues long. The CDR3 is CASKIDQANSPLHF. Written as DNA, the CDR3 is TGTGCCAGCAAAATCGACCAGGCCAATTCACCCCTCCACTTT.

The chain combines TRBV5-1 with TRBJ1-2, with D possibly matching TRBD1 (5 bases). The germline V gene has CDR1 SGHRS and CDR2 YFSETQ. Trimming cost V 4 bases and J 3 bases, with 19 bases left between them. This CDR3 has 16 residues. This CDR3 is CASSPQPQGIDYGYTF. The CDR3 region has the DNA TGCGCCAGCAGCCCGCAACCTCAGGGAATCGACTATGGCTACACCTTC.

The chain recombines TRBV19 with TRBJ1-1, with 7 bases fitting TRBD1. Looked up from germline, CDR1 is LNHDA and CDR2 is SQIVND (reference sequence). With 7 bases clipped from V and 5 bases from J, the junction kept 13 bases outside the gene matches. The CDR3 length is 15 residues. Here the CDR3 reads CASTIPQTGRTEAFF. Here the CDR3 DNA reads TGTGCCAGTACAATTCCGCAGACAGGGAGGACTGAAGCTTTCTTT.

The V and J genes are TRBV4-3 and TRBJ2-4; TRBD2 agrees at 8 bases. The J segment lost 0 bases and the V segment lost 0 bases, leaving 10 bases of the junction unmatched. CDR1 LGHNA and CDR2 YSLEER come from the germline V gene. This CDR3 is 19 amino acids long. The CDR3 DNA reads TGCGCCAGCAGCCAAGAATGGAGCGGGGGTTCCCCAGCCAAAAACATTCAGTACTTC. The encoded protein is CASSQEWSGGSPAKNIQYF.

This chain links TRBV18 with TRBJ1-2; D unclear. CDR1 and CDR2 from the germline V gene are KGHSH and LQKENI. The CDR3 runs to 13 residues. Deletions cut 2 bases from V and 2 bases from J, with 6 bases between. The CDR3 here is CASSPTDNYGYTF. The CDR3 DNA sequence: TGTGCCAGCTCACCAACAGACAACTATGGCTACACCTTC.

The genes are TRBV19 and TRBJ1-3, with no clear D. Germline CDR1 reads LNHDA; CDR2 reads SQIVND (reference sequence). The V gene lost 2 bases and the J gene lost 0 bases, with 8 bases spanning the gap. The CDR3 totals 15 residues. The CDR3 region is CASSIYPSSGNTIYF. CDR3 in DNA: TGTGCCAGTAGTATATACCCTAGCTCTGGAAACACCATATATTTT.

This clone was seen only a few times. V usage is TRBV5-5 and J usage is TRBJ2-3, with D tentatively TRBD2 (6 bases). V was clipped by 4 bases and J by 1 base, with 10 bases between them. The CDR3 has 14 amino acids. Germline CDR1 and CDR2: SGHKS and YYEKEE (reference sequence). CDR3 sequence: CASSPGGGTDTQYF. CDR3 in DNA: TGTGCCAGCAGCCCCGGAGGGGGCACAGATACGCAGTATTTT.

Here the CDR3 DNA reads TGCGCCAGCAGCCCGGCACGGGACACACTTAACTATGGCTACACCTTC. It codes for CASSPARDTLNYGYTF. The V call is TRBV4-3, the J call TRBJ1-2; a weak D match, TRBD1 (6 bases). V gave up 4 bases and J gave up 1 base, with 16 bases separating them. Germline CDR1 is LGHNA and CDR2 is YSLEER. This CDR3 is built from 16 residues.

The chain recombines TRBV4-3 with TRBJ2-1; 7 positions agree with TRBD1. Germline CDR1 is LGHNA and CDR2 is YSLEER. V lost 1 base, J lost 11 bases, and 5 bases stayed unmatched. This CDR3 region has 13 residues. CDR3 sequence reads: CASSQGDRAKQFF. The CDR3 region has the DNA TGCGCCAGCAGCCAAGGGGACAGAGCGAAGCAGTTCTTC.

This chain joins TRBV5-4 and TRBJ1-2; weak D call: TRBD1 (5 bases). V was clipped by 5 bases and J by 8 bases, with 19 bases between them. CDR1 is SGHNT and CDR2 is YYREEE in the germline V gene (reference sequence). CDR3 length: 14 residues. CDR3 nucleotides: TGTGCCAGCAGTCCTTATGGGGGGTCGTTCGGCTACACCTTC. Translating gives CASSPYGGSFGYTF.

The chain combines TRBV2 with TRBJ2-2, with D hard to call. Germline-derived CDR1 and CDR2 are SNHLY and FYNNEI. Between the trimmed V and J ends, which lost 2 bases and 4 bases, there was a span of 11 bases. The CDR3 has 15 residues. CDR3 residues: CASSEPHFTTGELFF. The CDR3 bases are TGTGCCAGCAGTGAACCACATTTTACCACCGGGGAGCTGTTTTTT. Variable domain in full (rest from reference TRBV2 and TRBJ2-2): EPEVTQTPSHQVTQMGQEVILRCVPISNHLYFYWYRQILGQKVEFLVSFYNNEISEKSEIFDDQFSVERPDGSNFTLKIRSTKLEDSAMYFCASSEPHFTTGELFFGEGSRLTVL.

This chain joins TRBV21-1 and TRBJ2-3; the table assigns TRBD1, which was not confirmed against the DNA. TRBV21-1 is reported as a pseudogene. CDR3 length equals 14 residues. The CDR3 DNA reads TGTGCCAGCAGCAATAGGGGTGGCACAGATACGCAGTATTTT. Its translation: CASSNRGGTDTQYF.

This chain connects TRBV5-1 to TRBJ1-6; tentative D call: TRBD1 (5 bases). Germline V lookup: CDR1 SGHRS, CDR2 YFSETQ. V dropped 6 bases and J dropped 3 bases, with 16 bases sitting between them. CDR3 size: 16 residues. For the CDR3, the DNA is TGCGCCAGCACCCCTGGGGGGGGTCTCTATAATTCACCCCTCCACTTT. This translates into CASTPGGGLYNSPLHF.

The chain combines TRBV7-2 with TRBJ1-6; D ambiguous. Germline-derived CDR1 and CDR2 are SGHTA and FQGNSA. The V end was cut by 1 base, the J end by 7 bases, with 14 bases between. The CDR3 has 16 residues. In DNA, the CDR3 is TGTGCCAGCAGCTTAGAGCCAGGCCCCATGAATTCACCCCTCCACTTT. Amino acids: CASSLEPGPMNSPLHF.

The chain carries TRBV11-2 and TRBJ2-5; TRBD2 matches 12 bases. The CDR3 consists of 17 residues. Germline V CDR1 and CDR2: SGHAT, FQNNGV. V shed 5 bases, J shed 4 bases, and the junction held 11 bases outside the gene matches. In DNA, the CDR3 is TGTGCCAGCAGCCCACGTCCCGGGACTAGCGGGTCAGAGACCCAGTACTTC. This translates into CASSPRPGTSGSETQYF.